Following are 29 T cell receptor beta chains from one sample sequenced in a study of OX40 agonist ivuxolimab in advanced cancers. Here immunoSEQ multiplex PCR was the method, and the copy in TCRdb shows in-frame clones only, minus some. The table lists roughly 75,000 clones, 86% of them singletons. This specimen was CD4+ or CD8+ T cells sorted from blood, taken in a trial of the OX40 agonist ivuxolimab. These receptors were obtained from an adult with an advanced solid tumor such as melanoma, head and neck, liver or kidney cancer.

The V gene is TRBV5-1, the J gene TRBJ2-5; D may be TRBD1 or TRBD2 (5 bases each). CDR3 length equals 15 residues. Trimming removed 2 bases at V and 2 bases at J, with 13 bases between. CDR1 and CDR2 (germline): SGHRS, YFSETQ. Here the CDR3 DNA reads TGCGCCAGCAGCTTCGGGACCGTTCTACAAGAGACCCAGTACTTC. Its translation: CASSFGTVLQETQYF.

This clone was counted only a few times. The chain links TRBV27 to TRBJ1-1; 7 bases are a match to TRBD1. With V trimmed by 8 bases and J by 9 bases, 9 bases remained unmatched. In germline, CDR1 is MNHEY, CDR2 SMNVEV (reference sequence). The CDR3 is made up of 12 amino acids. CDR3 DNA sequence: TGTGCCAGCCACAACAGGGGAACCCAAGCTTTCTTT. Translating it yields CASHNRGTQAFF.

The genes are TRBV7-9 and TRBJ2-1; unclear D gene. The V end lost 2 bases, the J end lost 2 bases, and 16 bases lay between the germline ends. Germline V CDR1 and CDR2: SEHNR, FQNEAQ (reference sequence). The CDR3 extends over 17 amino acids. As DNA, the CDR3 is TGTGCCAGCAGCTTAATACGGGCTATCAGCCCCTACAATGAGCAGTTCTTC. This sequence encodes CASSLIRAISPYNEQFF.

The chain carries TRBV5-4 and TRBJ1-2; the D is unclear. V was shortened by 0 bases and J by 8 bases, with 23 bases between the two germline ends. The length of the CDR3 is 17 residues. Germline V lookup: CDR1 SGHNT, CDR2 YYREEE (reference sequence). The CDR3 nucleotides read TGTGCCAGCAGCTTGGTCGCGACTTCCCCTAACCTGCTCGGCTACACCTTC. The encoded protein is CASSLVATSPNLLGYTF. The whole variable domain, remainder taken from reference TRBV5-4 and TRBJ1-2, is ETGVTQSPTHLIKTRGQQVTLRCSSQSGHNTVSWYQQALGQGPQFIFQYYREEENGRGNFPPRFSGLQFPNYSSELNVNALELDDSALYLCASSLVATSPNLLGYTFGSGTRLTVV.

The chain carries TRBV9 and TRBJ1-2, with D hard to call. The CDR3 is made up of 13 amino acids. Germline V lookup: CDR1 SGDLS, CDR2 YYNGEE. V lost 4 bases to trimming and J lost 4 bases, with 11 bases between them. CDR3 in amino acids: CASSPRETYGYTF. The CDR3 coding sequence is TGTGCCAGCAGCCCGCGGGAGACCTATGGCTACACCTTC.

The gene calls are TRBV7-8 and TRBJ1-5; D not resolved. Per the germline V gene, CDR1 is SGHVS and CDR2 is FQNEAQ. There are 17 residues in the CDR3. Between the trimmed V and J ends, which lost 3 bases and 8 bases, there was a span of 23 bases. For the CDR3, the DNA is TGTGCCAGCAGCTTCTTTTCCCCCAGAGTAGGACCGGAGCCCCAGCATTTT. Translated, it gives CASSFFSPRVGPEPQHF.

The gene calls are TRBV19 and TRBJ1-1, with D unresolved. The CDR3 has 15 amino acids. Between the trimmed V and J ends, which lost 6 bases and 1 base, there was a span of 15 bases. Germline lookup yields CDR1 LNHDA and CDR2 SQIVND (reference sequence). For the CDR3, the DNA is TGTGCCAGTAGCCACCCTAGGCAGACGAACACTGAAGCTTTCTTT. It yields the protein CASSHPRQTNTEAFF.

This chain joins TRBV4-2 and TRBJ2-5; 8 positions agree with TRBD1. With 1 base clipped from V and 4 bases from J, the junction kept 8 bases outside the gene matches. The germline V gene encodes CDR1 LGHNA and CDR2 YNFKEQ. This CDR3 is 16 amino acids long. CDR3 loop: CASSQGPGGAGETQYF. CDR3 bases: TGTGCCAGCAGCCAAGGGCCAGGGGGCGCGGGAGAGACCCAGTACTTC.

This chain uses TRBV6-4 with TRBJ1-1; D remains ambiguous. The CDR3 covers 14 residues. The germline V gene encodes CDR1 MRHNA and CDR2 SNTAGT. The V gene lost 2 bases and the J gene lost 1 base, with 8 bases spanning the gap. CDR3 sequence reads: CASSDTSQNTEAFF. CDR3 sequence (DNA): TGTGCCAGCAGTGACACATCCCAGAACACTGAAGCTTTCTTT.

This chain uses TRBV19 with TRBJ2-5; tentatively, D is TRBD2 (6 bases). The DNA end lines up better with TRBJ2-7; the J call may be wrong. This CDR3 spans 14 amino acids. Germline CDR1 LNHDA, CDR2 SQIVND (reference sequence). CDR3 sequence reads: CASSTRLGPYEQYF. The CDR3 nucleotides are TGTGCCAGTAGTACCCGACTAGGGCCCTACGAGCAGTACTTC.

The chain links TRBV28 to TRBJ1-4; D uncertain. The germline V gene encodes CDR1 MDHEN and CDR2 SYDVKM. Trimming cost V 6 bases and J 1 base, with 12 bases left between them. The CDR3 length is 15 residues. CDR3 amino acids: CASRVGIQTNEKLFF. CDR3 DNA: TGTGCCAGCAGAGTGGGGATCCAAACTAATGAAAAACTGTTTTTT.

Sample share makes this clone medium-sized. The V gene is TRBV2, the J gene TRBJ1-1, with TRBD1 matching 7 bases. CDR1 is SNHLY, CDR2 FYNNEI, per germline. The CDR3 length is 13 residues. V shed 6 bases and J 4 bases; nucleotides not matched to a gene: 5. In nucleotides, the CDR3 is TGTGCCAGCAGCGGGCAGGGGGGCACTGAAGCTTTCTTT. It specifies CASSGQGGTEAFF.

The J gene is TRBJ2-5, the V gene TRBV2, with D perhaps TRBD2 (5 bases). This CDR3 spans 16 amino acids. Trimming left V 3 bases short and J 5 bases short, with 19 bases between. Germline CDR1 is SNHLY and CDR2 is FYNNEI. The DNA for the CDR3 is TGTGCCAGCAGTGAGAGGGCCTCCCAGATGCGGGAGACCCAGTACTTC. Protein sequence: CASSERASQMRETQYF.

This clone was detected once. The chain combines TRBV2 with TRBJ1-5; 10 nucleotides agree with TRBD1. The CDR3 runs to 15 residues. V shed 6 bases, J shed 0 bases, and the junction held 2 bases outside the gene matches. The germline V gene encodes CDR1 SNHLY and CDR2 FYNNEI. Here the CDR3 reads CASRGQGNSNQPQHF. The CDR3 DNA sequence: TGTGCCAGCAGGGGACAGGGGAATAGCAATCAGCCCCAGCATTTT.

CDR3 amino acids: CASSLVRSSYNEQFF. The CDR3 DNA reads TGTGCCAGCAGCTTAGTTCGGAGCTCCTACAATGAGCAGTTCTTC. V and J are TRBV7-6 and TRBJ2-1; D is ambiguous. This CDR3 spans 15 amino acids. The V gene lost 1 base and the J gene lost 0 bases, with 7 bases spanning the gap. The germline CDR1 and CDR2 sequences are SGHVS and FNYEAQ.

The gene calls are TRBV5-1 and TRBJ2-3, with D unclear. This CDR3 spans 15 amino acids. With 7 bases removed from V and 2 bases from J, the gap between germline ends came to 17 bases. Germline values: CDR1 SGHRS, CDR2 YFSETQ. Here the CDR3 reads CASRIPSTDTDTQYF. The CDR3 DNA is TGCGCCAGCCGTATACCCAGCACGGACACAGATACGCAGTATTTT. The variable domain in full, with the rest retrieved from reference TRBV5-1 and TRBJ2-3, is KAGVTQTPRYLIKTRGQQVTLSCSPISGHRSVSWYQQTPGQGLQFLFEYFSETQRNKGNFPGRFSGRQFSNSRSEMNVSTLELGDSALYLCASRIPSTDTDTQYFGPGTRLTVL.

This clone has only one observation. The chain carries TRBV18 and TRBJ2-5; possibly TRBD2 for D (5 bases). The V and J ends lost 0 bases and 1 base respectively, with 6 bases between them. The germline V gene encodes CDR1 KGHSH and CDR2 LQKENI. The length of the CDR3 is 14 residues. As DNA, the CDR3 is TGTGCCAGCTCACCACCGGGAGTCCAAGAGACCCAGTACTTC. It is translated as CASSPPGVQETQYF.

Only a few counts were recorded for this clone. The V and J genes are TRBV11-2 and TRBJ2-3, with D maybe TRBD1 (7 bases). Germline V gene data show CDR1 as SGHAT and CDR2 as FQNNGV. The CDR3 sequence is 17 residues long. V lost 2 bases to trimming and J lost 6 bases, with 21 bases between them. CDR3 amino acids: CASSLNAGTATQDTQYF. In DNA form, the CDR3 reads TGTGCCAGCAGCTTAAACGCGGGGACAGCCACACAGGATACGCAGTATTTT.

This CDR3 reads CASDTTTGQPFGGYTF. The CDR3 coding sequence is TGTGCCAGCGACACAACCACAGGGCAGCCCTTTGGAGGCTACACCTTC. The V call is TRBV28, the J call TRBJ1-2; a weak D match, TRBD1 (6 bases). Germline CDR1 is MDHEN and CDR2 is SYDVKM. This CDR3 has 16 residues. The V gene lost 8 bases and the J gene lost 8 bases, with 27 bases spanning the gap.

The chain carries TRBV2 and TRBJ1-2; 10 bases agree with TRBD1. The CDR3 has 10 residues. V dropped 11 bases and J dropped 6; count of bases not matched to a gene: 0. The germline gives CDR1 SNHLY, CDR2 FYNNEI. The CDR3 DNA is TGTGCCGGACAGGGGGATGGCTACACCTTC. Its translation is CAGQGDGYTF.

V gene TRBV5-6 combines with J gene TRBJ2-3; D may be TRBD2 (6 bases). The germline CDR1 and CDR2 sequences are SGHDT and YYEEEE. The CDR3 runs to 16 residues. The ends were cut back, 3 bases at V and 4 bases at J, with 18 bases in the middle. As DNA, the CDR3 is TGTGCCAGCAGCTCCCTCCGGGGGACGCAAGCAGATACGCAGTATTTT. It specifies CASSSLRGTQADTQYF. Full variable domain (remainder filled in from reference TRBV5-6 and TRBJ2-3): DAGVTQSPTHLIKTRGQQVTLRCSPKSGHDTVSWYQQALGQGPQFIFQYYEEEERQRGNFPDRFSGHQFPNYSSELNVNALLLGDSALYLCASSSLRGTQADTQYFGPGTRLTVL.

V usage is TRBV4-1 and J usage is TRBJ2-3; perhaps TRBD2 as D (6 bases). CDR1 is MGHRA, CDR2 YSYEKL, per germline. This CDR3 has 13 residues. V dropped 4 bases and J dropped 5 bases, with 10 bases sitting between them. The CDR3 sequence is CASSRGLRDTQYF. CDR3 sequence (DNA): TGCGCCAGCAGCCGCGGACTAAGAGATACGCAGTATTTT.

The rearrangement joins TRBV5-1 to TRBJ1-3; 9 nucleotides match TRBD1. This CDR3 region has 18 residues. J lost 2 bases, V lost 2 bases, and 11 bases had no gene match. The germline gives CDR1 SGHRS, CDR2 YFSETQ. CDR3 in DNA: TGCGCCAGCAGCTTCGGGACAGGGTTGTTGGGTGCTGGAAACACCATATATTTT. Its protein is CASSFGTGLLGAGNTIYF.

This chain uses TRBV15 with TRBJ2-2; D is possibly TRBD1 (6 bases). V lost 5 bases and J 4 bases, leaving 14 bases between the germline ends. This CDR3 has 15 residues. The germline gives CDR1 LNHNV, CDR2 YYDKDF (reference sequence). CDR3 nucleotide sequence: TGTGCCACCAGCGCCGGGACACCCACCACCGGGGAGCTGTTTTTT. Encoded protein: CATSAGTPTTGELFF.

The chain is built from TRBV7-2 and TRBJ2-3; 7 nucleotides match TRBD2. The length of the CDR3 is 14 residues. Germline V lookup: CDR1 SGHTA, CDR2 FQGNSA. With 5 bases clipped from V and 3 bases from J, the junction kept 5 bases outside the gene matches. CDR3 in amino acids: CASSPGLPTDTQYF. In nucleotides, the CDR3 is TGTGCCAGCAGCCCGGGACTACCTACAGATACGCAGTATTTT.

V gene TRBV28 combines with J gene TRBJ1-5; D is ambiguous. V lost 5 bases to trimming and J lost 4 bases, with 9 bases between them. Per the germline V gene, CDR1 is MDHEN and CDR2 is SYDVKM. This CDR3 has 13 residues. CDR3 sequence: CASSLTANQPQHF. The CDR3, as DNA: TGTGCCAGCAGTCTCACCGCGAATCAGCCCCAGCATTTT.

The chain recombines TRBV2 with TRBJ2-1, with TRBD1 identical over 7 bases. Germline trimming cut 7 bases from V and 1 base from J; bases unmatched to any gene: 7. The germline V gene encodes CDR1 SNHLY and CDR2 FYNNEI. There are 15 residues in the CDR3. CDR3 coding DNA: TGTGCCAGCACCGGGACAGTCCCTTCCTACAATGAGCAGTTCTTC. It is translated as CASTGTVPSYNEQFF.

The chain uses TRBV7-8 and TRBJ2-7, with D perhaps matching TRBD1 (6 bases). Germline-derived CDR1 and CDR2 are SGHVS and FQNEAQ. V shed 4 bases and J shed 4 bases, with 14 bases lying between them. This CDR3 comprises 14 residues. Here the CDR3 DNA reads TGTGCCAGCAGCTGGGTGGGGGCCAGGTACGAGCAGTACTTC. It yields the protein CASSWVGARYEQYF.

This sequence joins TRBV5-4 and TRBJ2-3; no clear D gene. CDR1 is SGHNT and CDR2 is YYREEE in the germline V gene (reference sequence). The CDR3 has 12 residues. V dropped 4 bases and J dropped 10 bases, with 13 bases sitting between them. CDR3 loop: CASSLEMNAQYF. CDR3 bases: TGTGCCAGCAGCCTAGAGATGAATGCGCAGTATTTT.